This TCR beta chain was documented in a study of lymphopenia after photon versus proton radiotherapy. Findings and limits, study-wide: After the lymphocyte nadir, photon-treated repertoires showed oligoclonal expansion, especially of CD8+ Temra cells. Post-nadir TCR diversity decline inversely tracked overall survival among those who died. Better survival with proton therapy was suggested as possible, not demonstrated. Under photons, naive T cells and diversity fell while effector/memory populations rose.

The protocol was immunoSEQ multiplex PCR, while the TCRdb copy is restricted to in-frame clones and leaves out a portion. The repertoire holds 52,000 or so clones, roughly 90% seen once, with over 15% in the top ten. The CDR3 sequence is 13 residues long. Trimming shortened V by 4 bases and J by 3 bases, and 10 bases separated the two germline ends. Per germline, CDR1 MDHEN and CDR2 SYDVKM. In its sample, this clone was seen once. As yet, its antigen is unknown. The receptor was derived from a woman between 40 and 55 years old with cholangiocarcinoma. The specimen comprised peripheral blood, sampled from a patient treated with photon-based radiotherapy. The chain joins TRBV28 to TRBJ2-7; perhaps TRBD2 as D (5 bases). CDR3 sequence (DNA): TGTGCCAGCAGTTCGGGGAACTACTACGAGCAGTACTTC. Its protein is CASSSGNYYEQYF.